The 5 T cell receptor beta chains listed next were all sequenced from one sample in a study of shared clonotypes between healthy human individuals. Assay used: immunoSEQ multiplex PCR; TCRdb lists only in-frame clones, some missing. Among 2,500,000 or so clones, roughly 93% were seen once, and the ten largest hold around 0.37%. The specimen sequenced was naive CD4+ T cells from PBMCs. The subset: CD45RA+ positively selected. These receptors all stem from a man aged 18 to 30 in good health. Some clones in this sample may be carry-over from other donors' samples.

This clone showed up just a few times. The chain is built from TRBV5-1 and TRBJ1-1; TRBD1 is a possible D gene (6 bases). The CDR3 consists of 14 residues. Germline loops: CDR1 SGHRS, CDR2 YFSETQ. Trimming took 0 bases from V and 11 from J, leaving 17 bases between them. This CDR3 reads CASSLEVRGFGAFF. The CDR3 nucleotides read TGCGCCAGCAGCTTGGAGGTCAGGGGATTTGGGGCTTTCTTT.

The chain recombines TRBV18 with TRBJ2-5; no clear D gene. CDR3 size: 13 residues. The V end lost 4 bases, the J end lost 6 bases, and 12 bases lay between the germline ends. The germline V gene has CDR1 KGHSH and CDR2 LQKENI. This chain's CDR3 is CASSQEMEQTQYF. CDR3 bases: TGTGCCAGCTCACAGGAAATGGAGCAGACCCAGTACTTC.

CDR3 in DNA: TGTGCCTATCAGAAAGTAGGGACCGGGGAGCTGTTTTTT. It codes for CAYQKVGTGELFF. The V gene is TRBV30, the J gene TRBJ2-2; D uncertain. Germline V gene lookup returns CDR1 GTSNPN and CDR2 SVGIG (reference sequence). The CDR3 is 13 amino acids. Trimming removed 7 bases at V and 5 bases at J, with 14 bases between. The complete variable domain, with remaining parts taken from reference TRBV30 and TRBJ2-2, reads SQTIHQWPATLVQPVGSPLSLECTVEGTSNPNLYWYRQAAGRGLQLLFYSVGIGQISSEVPQNLSASRPQDRQFILSSKKLLLSDSGFYLCAYQKVGTGELFFGEGSRLTVL.

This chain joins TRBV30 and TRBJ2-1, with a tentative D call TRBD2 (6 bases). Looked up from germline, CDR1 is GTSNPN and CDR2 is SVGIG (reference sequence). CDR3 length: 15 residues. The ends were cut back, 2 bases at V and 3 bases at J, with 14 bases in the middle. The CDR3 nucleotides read TGTGCCTGGAGTCTGGGGGGAGATATCTACAATGAGCAGTTCTTC. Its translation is CAWSLGGDIYNEQFF.

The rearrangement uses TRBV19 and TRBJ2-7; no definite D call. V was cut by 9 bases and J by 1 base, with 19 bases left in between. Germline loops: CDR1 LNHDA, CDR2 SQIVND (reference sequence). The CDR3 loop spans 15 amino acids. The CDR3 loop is CASPPLTRLSYEQYF. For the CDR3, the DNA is TGTGCCAGCCCACCACTAACCAGACTGTCCTACGAGCAGTACTTC.